The 21 T cell receptor beta chains presented below share a single source sample, sequenced in a study of blood T cell repertoires in COVID-19. Some clones are missing from TCRdb's copy, which holds only in-frame ones; the method was immunoSEQ multiplex PCR. This table holds some 110,000 clones, approximately 86% found once. The specimen sequenced was peripheral blood. Receptors originate from a human donor in a cohort sampled during active COVID-19.

V is TRBV4-1 and J is TRBJ2-5; TRBD2 agrees at 10 bases. V gave up 5 bases and J gave up 5 bases; unmatched junction bases: 17. Germline V gene data show CDR1 as MGHRA and CDR2 as YSYEKL. This CDR3 has 18 amino acids. The CDR3 protein is CASSTRLGLAQPRETQYF. CDR3 nucleotide sequence: TGCGCCAGCAGCACTCGGTTGGGACTAGCGCAACCAAGGGAGACCCAGTACTTC.

CDR3 loop: CASSPPGQGSYEQYF. DNA for the CDR3: TGTGCCAGCAGTCCCCCCGGACAGGGGTCCTACGAGCAGTACTTC. The gene calls are TRBV6-6 and TRBJ2-7; the match to TRBD1 covers 9 bases. V gave up 5 bases and J gave up 1 base; unmatched junction bases: 6. From germline, CDR1 is MNHNY and CDR2 SVGAGI (reference sequence). The CDR3 runs 15 residues.

The J gene is TRBJ2-7, the V gene TRBV29-1, with 9 bases identical to TRBD1. The CDR3 is made up of 14 amino acids. CDR1 and CDR2 from the germline V gene are SQVTM and ANQGSEA. The junction had 6 bases not matched to a gene; V was cut back by 4 bases and J by 2 bases. Here the CDR3 DNA reads TGCAGCGTTGCTTTGCGACAGGGGGCCTACGAGCAGTACTTC. Translated, it gives CSVALRQGAYEQYF.

The gene calls are TRBV6-5 and TRBJ1-3; 8 nucleotides match TRBD1. V was pared by 5 bases and J by 5 bases, with 8 bases of the junction left unmatched. Germline V CDR1 and CDR2: MNHEY, SVGAGI. This CDR3 has 15 residues. The CDR3 is CASSPQAGGRNTIYF. The CDR3, as DNA: TGTGCCAGCAGTCCCCAAGCAGGGGGCAGAAACACCATATATTTT.

A single count supports this clone. The rearrangement links TRBV24-1 to TRBJ2-3; TRBD2 agrees at 8 bases. V shed 5 bases and J 6 bases; nucleotides not matched to a gene: 6. The CDR3 extends over 14 amino acids. From germline, CDR1 is KGHDR and CDR2 SFDVKD. The CDR3 bases are TGTGCCACCAGTGGACGGGAGGGGAGGGATACGCAGTATTTT. It translates to CATSGREGRDTQYF.

This chain links TRBV18 with TRBJ2-7; TRBD1 matches at 7 bases. J was trimmed by 0 bases and V by 1 base; bases with no gene match: 6. The length of the CDR3 is 16 residues. CDR1 is KGHSH and CDR2 is LQKENI in the germline V gene. Written as DNA, the CDR3 is TGTGCCAGCTCACCACTGGGACAGACAAGCTCCTACGAGCAGTACTTC. This gives the protein CASSPLGQTSSYEQYF.

The CDR3 loop reads CASSLPGAGETQYF. CDR3 nucleotides: TGTGCCAGCAGCTTGCCGGGAGCGGGGGAGACCCAGTACTTC. The rearrangement uses TRBV5-4 and TRBJ2-5, with 7 bases fitting TRBD2. The CDR3 is made up of 14 amino acids. In germline, CDR1 is SGHNT, CDR2 YYREEE (reference sequence). Unmatched junction bases numbered 5, after V lost 1 base and J lost 5 bases.

The rearrangement joins TRBV19 to TRBJ1-5; D gene unclear. V was clipped by 5 bases and J by 2 bases, with 13 bases between them. The germline CDR1 and CDR2 sequences are LNHDA and SQIVND (reference sequence). This CDR3 comprises 15 residues. The CDR3 DNA is TGTGCCAGTAGTCCCCGAGGCGAGGGCAATCAGCCCCAGCATTTT. This codes for CASSPRGEGNQPQHF.

V is TRBV6-1 and J is TRBJ1-5; possibly TRBD1 for D (6 bases). This CDR3 is built from 14 residues. Germline V gene sequence: CDR1 MNHNS, CDR2 SASEGT. V lost 0 bases and J lost 9, with 12 bases in between. The CDR3 protein is CASSEAWGHRPQHF. Here the CDR3 DNA reads TGTGCCAGCAGTGAAGCTTGGGGGCACAGGCCCCAGCATTTT.

The gene calls are TRBV10-2 and TRBJ2-5; D possibly corresponds to TRBD2 (6 bases). This CDR3 region has 14 residues. Germline assignment: CDR1 WSHSY and CDR2 SAAADI. V was trimmed by 8 bases and J by 0 bases, leaving 13 bases between them. The DNA for the CDR3 is TGCGCCAGCGGGGAGGACACGTACCAAGAGACCCAGTACTTC. Protein product: CASGEDTYQETQYF.

The chain recombines TRBV28 with TRBJ2-3; tentatively, D is TRBD2 (5 bases). In germline, CDR1 is MDHEN, CDR2 SYDVKM. The length of the CDR3 is 15 residues. The V end was cut by 2 bases, the J end by 0 bases, with 9 bases between. This chain's CDR3 is CASSLAGPSTDTQYF. The CDR3 nucleotides are TGTGCCAGCAGTTTAGCGGGCCCTAGCACAGATACGCAGTATTTT. Based on the CDR3 plus reference TRBV28 and TRBJ2-3, the full variable domain is DVKVTQSSRYLVKRTGEKVFLECVQDMDHENMFWYRQDPGLGLRLIYFSYDVKMKEKGDIPEGYSVSREKKERFSLILESASTNQTSMYLCASSLAGPSTDTQYFGPGTRLTVL.

This CDR3 is CASSLEFQGAPKNIQYF. The CDR3 DNA sequence: TGTGCCAGCAGCTTAGAATTTCAGGGGGCACCCAAAAACATTCAGTACTTC. V usage is TRBV7-9 and J usage is TRBJ2-4; 8 bases are shared with TRBD1. CDR3 length: 17 residues. With V trimmed by 1 base and J by 2 bases, 7 bases remained unmatched. The germline V gene encodes CDR1 SEHNR and CDR2 FQNEAQ (reference sequence).

The genes are TRBV4-1 and TRBJ2-2; TRBD2 agrees at 14 bases. CDR1 and CDR2 from the germline V gene are MGHRA and YSYEKL. V lost 0 bases, J lost 3 bases, and 6 bases stayed unmatched. There are 19 residues in the CDR3. Here the CDR3 reads CASSQESTSGRVYTGELFF. CDR3 nucleotide sequence: TGCGCCAGCAGCCAAGAATCGACTAGCGGGAGGGTTTACACCGGGGAGCTGTTTTTT.

The V and J genes are TRBV28 and TRBJ2-3; 10 bases map to TRBD1. Germline assignment: CDR1 MDHEN and CDR2 SYDVKM. The V gene end was trimmed by 5 bases and the J gene end by 2 bases; junction bases not matched to a gene: 4. The CDR3 totals 15 residues. CDR3 sequence reads: CASSAGTGVTDTQYF. CDR3 coding DNA: TGTGCCAGCAGTGCCGGGACAGGGGTCACAGATACGCAGTATTTT.

V gene TRBV5-1 combines with J gene TRBJ2-3; 9 bases fit TRBD2. The CDR3 has 15 amino acids. Per germline, CDR1 SGHRS and CDR2 YFSETQ. With 4 bases clipped from V and 5 bases from J, the junction kept 8 bases outside the gene matches. CDR3 region: CASSMAGGTGDTQYF. The CDR3 DNA sequence: TGCGCCAGCAGCATGGCGGGGGGGACCGGAGATACGCAGTATTTT.

The chain carries TRBV5-1 and TRBJ2-3; D is perhaps TRBD1 (7 bases). Germline CDR1 and CDR2: SGHRS and YFSETQ. Trimming stripped 3 bases from V and 2 bases from J, with 19 bases between. This CDR3 comprises 17 residues. The CDR3 region is CASSYNAGQTTTDTQYF. DNA of the CDR3: TGCGCCAGCAGCTACAACGCGGGACAGACGACCACAGATACGCAGTATTTT.

The genes are TRBV5-1 and TRBJ2-3; 8 bases fit TRBD1. The CDR3 is 15 amino acids. Trimming took 2 bases from V and 12 from J; bases not matched to a gene: 14. CDR1 and CDR2 (germline): SGHRS, YFSETQ. CDR3 nucleotide sequence: TGCGCCAGCAGCTTAACTGTTCGACAGGGGACTCTCCAGTATTTT. It specifies CASSLTVRQGTLQYF.

V is TRBV5-1 and J is TRBJ2-1; the match to TRBD2 covers 9 bases. Germline CDR1 and CDR2: SGHRS and YFSETQ. The CDR3 has 16 amino acids. V dropped 4 bases and J dropped 0; count of bases not matched to a gene: 5. The chain's CDR3 is CASSNLAGSSYNEQFF. In nucleotides, the CDR3 is TGCGCCAGCAGCAATCTAGCGGGGAGCTCCTACAATGAGCAGTTCTTC.

This clone appeared a single time. This chain uses TRBV5-6 with TRBJ1-1, with D possibly TRBD1 on 6 matching bases. V dropped 4 bases and J dropped 8 bases, with 15 bases sitting between them. Germline V gives CDR1 SGHDT, CDR2 YYEEEE. This CDR3 comprises 13 residues. CDR3 in DNA: TGTGCCAGCAGCCCCGGACAGTTAGCGGAAGCTTTCTTT. This encodes CASSPGQLAEAFF.

The chain links TRBV7-8 to TRBJ2-5, with D possibly TRBD2 on 6 matching bases. V shed 6 bases and J shed 4 bases, with 18 bases lying between them. Germline-derived CDR1 and CDR2 are SGHVS and FQNEAQ. The CDR3 has 15 amino acids. CDR3 bases: TGTGCCAGCAGTTCAAAGGGGAGGATGAGAGAGACCCAGTACTTC. Protein sequence: CASSSKGRMRETQYF.

The chain links TRBV11-1 to TRBJ1-2; no firm D call. The CDR3 length is 16 residues. Trimming cost V 5 bases and J 4 bases, with 20 bases left between them. Germline CDR1 reads SGHAT; CDR2 reads FQDESV (reference sequence). This CDR3 reads CASSHQRRAGLYGYTF. The CDR3 region has the DNA TGTGCCAGCAGCCATCAGAGGAGGGCGGGCCTCTATGGCTACACCTTC.